The T cell receptor (beta chain) under discussion was sequenced for a study of OX40 agonist ivuxolimab in advanced cancers. Background on the study: The dose-escalation cohort was approximately 85% male, with a mean age of around 60 years, ranging roughly 20 to 80.

The CDR3 covers 14 residues. CDR1 is SGDLS and CDR2 is YYNGEE in the germline V gene. The V gene lost 6 bases and the J gene lost 5 bases, with 17 bases spanning the gap. The repertoire was sequenced with immunoSEQ multiplex PCR; TCRdb's copy has only in-frame clones and lacks some. The data hold fewer than 25,000 clones, with 83% observed a single time. The V gene is TRBV9, the J gene TRBJ2-5; perhaps TRBD2 as D (6 bases). The receptor was isolated from an adult with an advanced solid tumor such as melanoma, head and neck, liver or kidney cancer. The material sequenced was CD4+ or CD8+ T cells sorted from blood, taken in a trial of the OX40 agonist ivuxolimab. The chain's CDR3 is CASTESAGQETQYF. The CDR3 coding sequence is TGTGCCAGCACGGAGTCGGCGGGGCAGGAGACCCAGTACTTC.